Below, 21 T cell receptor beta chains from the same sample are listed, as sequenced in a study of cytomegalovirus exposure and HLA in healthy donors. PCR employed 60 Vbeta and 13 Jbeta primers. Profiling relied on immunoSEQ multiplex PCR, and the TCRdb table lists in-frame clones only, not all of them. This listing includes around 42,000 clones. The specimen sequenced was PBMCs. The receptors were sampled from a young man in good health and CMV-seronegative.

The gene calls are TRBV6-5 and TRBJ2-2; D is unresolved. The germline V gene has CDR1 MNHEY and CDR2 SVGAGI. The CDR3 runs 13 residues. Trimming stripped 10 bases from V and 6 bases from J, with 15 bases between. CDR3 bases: TGTGCCACCCGGTGGTCGGAGCCCGGGGAGCTGTTTTTT. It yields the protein CATRWSEPGELFF.

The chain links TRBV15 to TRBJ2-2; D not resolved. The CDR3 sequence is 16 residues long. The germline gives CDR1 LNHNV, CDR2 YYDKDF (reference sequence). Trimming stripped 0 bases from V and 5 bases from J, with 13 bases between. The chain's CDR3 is CATSRDIRPRTGELFF. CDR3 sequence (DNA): TGTGCCACCAGCAGAGATATAAGGCCGAGGACCGGGGAGCTGTTTTTT.

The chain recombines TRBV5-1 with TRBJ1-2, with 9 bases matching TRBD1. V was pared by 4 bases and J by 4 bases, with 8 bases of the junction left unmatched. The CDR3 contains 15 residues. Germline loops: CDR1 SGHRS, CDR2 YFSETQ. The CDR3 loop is CASSRKPGQGYGYTF. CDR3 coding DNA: TGCGCCAGCAGCCGCAAACCGGGACAGGGCTATGGCTACACCTTC. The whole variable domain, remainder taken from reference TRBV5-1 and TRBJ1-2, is KAGVTQTPRYLIKTRGQQVTLSCSPISGHRSVSWYQQTPGQGLQFLFEYFSETQRNKGNFPGRFSGRQFSNSRSEMNVSTLELGDSALYLCASSRKPGQGYGYTFGSGTRLTVV.

This CDR3 reads CASSRDRASDGYTF. In nucleotides, the CDR3 is TGTGCCAGCAGCCGCGACAGGGCATCAGATGGCTACACCTTC. This chain uses TRBV7-6 with TRBJ1-2, with 7 bases lining up with TRBD1. The germline gives CDR1 SGHVS, CDR2 FNYEAQ. With V trimmed by 5 bases and J by 6 bases, 9 bases remained unmatched. The CDR3 consists of 14 residues.

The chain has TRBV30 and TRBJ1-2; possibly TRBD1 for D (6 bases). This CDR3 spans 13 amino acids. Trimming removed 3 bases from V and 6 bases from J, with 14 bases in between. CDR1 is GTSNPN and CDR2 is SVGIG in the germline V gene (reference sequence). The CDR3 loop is CAWRHGRGHGYTF. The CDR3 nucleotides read TGTGCCTGGAGGCATGGCAGGGGTCATGGCTACACCTTC.

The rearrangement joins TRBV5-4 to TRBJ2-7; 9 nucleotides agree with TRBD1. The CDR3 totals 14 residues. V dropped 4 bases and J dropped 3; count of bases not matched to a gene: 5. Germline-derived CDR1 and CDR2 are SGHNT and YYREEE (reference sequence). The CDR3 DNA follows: TGTGCCAGCAGCCCCGGGACAGGGATCTACGAGCAGTACTTC. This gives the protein CASSPGTGIYEQYF.

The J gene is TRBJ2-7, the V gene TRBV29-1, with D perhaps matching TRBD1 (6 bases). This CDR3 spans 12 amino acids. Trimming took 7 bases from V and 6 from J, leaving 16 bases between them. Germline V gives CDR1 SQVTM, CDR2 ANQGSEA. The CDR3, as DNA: TGCAGCGCCCGCCTTGGGGGCGGCGAGCAGTACTTC. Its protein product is CSARLGGGEQYF.

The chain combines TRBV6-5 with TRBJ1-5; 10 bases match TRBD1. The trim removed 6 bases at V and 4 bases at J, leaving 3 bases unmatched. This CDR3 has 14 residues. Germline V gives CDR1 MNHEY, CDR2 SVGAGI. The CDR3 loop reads CASSPGQGNQPQHF. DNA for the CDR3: TGTGCCAGCAGCCCGGGACAGGGGAATCAGCCCCAGCATTTT.

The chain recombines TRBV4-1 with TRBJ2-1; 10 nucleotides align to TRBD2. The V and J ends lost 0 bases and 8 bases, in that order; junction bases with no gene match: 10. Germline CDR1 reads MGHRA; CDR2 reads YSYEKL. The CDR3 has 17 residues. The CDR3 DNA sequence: TGCGCCAGCAGCCAAGACCCTCCTAGCGGGAGAGAGGATGAGCAGTTCTTC. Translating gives CASSQDPPSGREDEQFF.

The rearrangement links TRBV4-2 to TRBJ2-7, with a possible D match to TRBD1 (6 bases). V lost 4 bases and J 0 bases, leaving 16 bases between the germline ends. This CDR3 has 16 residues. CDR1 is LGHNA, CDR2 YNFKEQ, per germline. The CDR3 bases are TGTGCCAGCAGCCGGGCCCCGGGACAAGACTCCTACGAGCAGTACTTC. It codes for CASSRAPGQDSYEQYF.

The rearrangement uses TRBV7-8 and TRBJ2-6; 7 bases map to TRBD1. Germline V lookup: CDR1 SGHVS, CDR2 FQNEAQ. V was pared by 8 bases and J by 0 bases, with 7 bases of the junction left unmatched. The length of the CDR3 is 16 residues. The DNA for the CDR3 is TGTGCCAGCTACAGGGGCGAAAGCTCTGGGGCCAACGTCCTGACTTTC. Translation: CASYRGESSGANVLTF.

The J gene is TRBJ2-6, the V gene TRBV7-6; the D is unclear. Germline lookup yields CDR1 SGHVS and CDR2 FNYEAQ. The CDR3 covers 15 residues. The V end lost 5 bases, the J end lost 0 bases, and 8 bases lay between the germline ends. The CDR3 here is CASSLTASGANVLTF. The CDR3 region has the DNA TGTGCCAGCAGCCTGACTGCCTCTGGGGCCAACGTCCTGACTTTC.

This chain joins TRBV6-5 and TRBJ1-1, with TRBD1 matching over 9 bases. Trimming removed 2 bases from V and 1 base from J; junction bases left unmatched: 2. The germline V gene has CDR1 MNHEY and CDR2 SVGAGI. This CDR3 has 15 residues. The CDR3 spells CASSYAGQGNTEAFF. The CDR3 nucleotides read TGTGCCAGCAGTTACGCGGGACAGGGGAACACTGAAGCTTTCTTT.

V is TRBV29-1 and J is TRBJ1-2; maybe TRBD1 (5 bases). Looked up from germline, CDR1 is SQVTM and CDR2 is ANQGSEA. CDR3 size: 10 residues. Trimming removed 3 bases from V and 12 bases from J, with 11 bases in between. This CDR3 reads CSVEGGAHTF. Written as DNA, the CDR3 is TGCAGCGTTGAGGGAGGGGCCCACACCTTC.

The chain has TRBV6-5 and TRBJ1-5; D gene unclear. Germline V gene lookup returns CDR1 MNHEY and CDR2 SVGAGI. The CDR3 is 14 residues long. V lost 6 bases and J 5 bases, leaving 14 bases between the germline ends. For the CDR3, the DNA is TGTGCCAGCAGCTACGCAGGCCTATATCAGCCCCAGCATTTT. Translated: CASSYAGLYQPQHF.

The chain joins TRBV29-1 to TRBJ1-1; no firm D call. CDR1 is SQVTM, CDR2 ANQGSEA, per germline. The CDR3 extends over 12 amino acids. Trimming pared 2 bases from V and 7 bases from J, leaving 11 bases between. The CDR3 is CSVEYMGGEAFF. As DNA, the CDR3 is TGCAGCGTTGAATATATGGGAGGTGAAGCTTTCTTT.

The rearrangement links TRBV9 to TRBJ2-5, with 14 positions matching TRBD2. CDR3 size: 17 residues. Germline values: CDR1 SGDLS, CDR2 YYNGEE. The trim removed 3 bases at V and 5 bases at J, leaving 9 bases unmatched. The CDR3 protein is CASSEYGTSGSRETQYF. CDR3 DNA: TGTGCCAGCAGCGAATATGGGACTAGCGGGAGTAGGGAGACCCAGTACTTC.

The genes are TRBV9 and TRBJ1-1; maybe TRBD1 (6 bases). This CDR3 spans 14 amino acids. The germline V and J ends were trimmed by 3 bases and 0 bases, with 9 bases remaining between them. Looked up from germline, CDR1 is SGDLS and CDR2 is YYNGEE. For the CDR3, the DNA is TGTGCCAGCAGCGGACAGGCCATGAACACTGAAGCTTTCTTT. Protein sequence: CASSGQAMNTEAFF. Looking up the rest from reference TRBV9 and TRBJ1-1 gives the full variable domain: DSGVTQTPKHLITATGQRVTLRCSPRSGDLSVYWYQQSLDQGLQFLIQYYNGEERAKGNILERFSAQQFPDLHSELNLSSLELGDSALYFCASSGQAMNTEAFFGQGTRLTVV.

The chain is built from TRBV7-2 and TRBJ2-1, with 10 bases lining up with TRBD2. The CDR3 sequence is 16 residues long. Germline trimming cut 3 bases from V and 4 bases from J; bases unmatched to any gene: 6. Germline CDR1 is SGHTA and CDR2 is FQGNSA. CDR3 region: CASSFIAGGGYNEQFF. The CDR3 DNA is TGTGCCAGCAGCTTCATAGCGGGAGGCGGATACAATGAGCAGTTCTTC.

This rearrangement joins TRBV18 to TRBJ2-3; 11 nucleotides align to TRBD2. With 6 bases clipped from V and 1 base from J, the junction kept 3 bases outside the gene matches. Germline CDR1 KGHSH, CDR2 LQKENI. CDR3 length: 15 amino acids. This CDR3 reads CASSPGLAGTDTQYF. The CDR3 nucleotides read TGTGCCAGCTCTCCGGGACTAGCGGGCACAGATACGCAGTATTTT.

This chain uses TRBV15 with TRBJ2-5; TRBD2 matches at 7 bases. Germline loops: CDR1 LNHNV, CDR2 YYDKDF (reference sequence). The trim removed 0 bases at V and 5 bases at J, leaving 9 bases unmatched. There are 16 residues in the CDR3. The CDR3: CATSRDWRTRGETQYF. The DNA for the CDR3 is TGTGCCACCAGCAGAGATTGGCGGACGCGGGGGGAGACCCAGTACTTC.